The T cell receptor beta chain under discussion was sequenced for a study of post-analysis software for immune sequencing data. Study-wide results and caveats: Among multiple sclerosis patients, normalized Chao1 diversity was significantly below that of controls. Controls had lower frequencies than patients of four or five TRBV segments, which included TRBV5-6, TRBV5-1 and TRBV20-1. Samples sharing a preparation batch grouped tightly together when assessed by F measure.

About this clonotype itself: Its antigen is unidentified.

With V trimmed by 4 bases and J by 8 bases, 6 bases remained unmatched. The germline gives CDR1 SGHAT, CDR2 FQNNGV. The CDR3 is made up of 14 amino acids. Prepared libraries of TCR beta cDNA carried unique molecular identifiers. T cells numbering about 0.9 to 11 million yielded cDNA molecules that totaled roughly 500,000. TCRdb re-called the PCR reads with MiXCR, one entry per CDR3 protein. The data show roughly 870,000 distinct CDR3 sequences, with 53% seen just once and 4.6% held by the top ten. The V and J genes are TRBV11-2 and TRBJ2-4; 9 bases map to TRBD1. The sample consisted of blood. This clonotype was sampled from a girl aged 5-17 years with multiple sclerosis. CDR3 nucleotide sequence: TGTGCCAGCAGCTATACAGGGGGCCAGGACATTCAGTACTTC. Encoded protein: CASSYTGGQDIQYF.